This TCR beta chain was sequenced for a study of T cells expressing NK-cell markers. General study points: Roughly six donors had dominant NKG2C+ clonotypes that comprised about 1.0-8% of their CD8+ T cells. These same clonotypes (in several donors) also led the CD3+CD56-NKG2C+ fraction.

CDR1 and CDR2 from the germline V gene are DFQATT and SNEGSKA (reference sequence). The CDR3 runs to 13 residues. With the 5' RACE reads reprocessed, TCRdb shows one record per CDR3 protein and no DNA. This table lists about 440,000 distinct CDR3 sequences. On this clonotype itself: The target antigen is unknown.

The source material was blood T cells: a sorted CD56 or NKG2C T cell subset, CD4+ or CD8+ T cells, or bulk PBMC T cells (not recorded which). The clonotype comes from a woman aged 18 to 75 in good health. The gene calls are TRBV20-1 and TRBJ2-3. The CDR3 region is CSASREVADTQYF.